The rows below give T cell receptor beta chains drawn from one sample of a study of T cell responses to AZD1222 COVID-19 vaccine. TCRdb's table, derived via immunoSEQ multiplex PCR, lists solely in-frame clones and lacks some. The sample yields about 100,000 clones, over 90% seen once. Specimen: peripheral blood, collected on day 0 of AZD1222 vaccination. The receptor source for this set is an adult in good health. The CDR3 runs from the conserved cysteine through the conserved F or W. The order of the fields is V gene, clone size, J gene, D gene, CDR3 protein, CDR3 DNA. A D gene is named only where the DNA matches it firmly. For some rows the clone size is stated as once, few or many, or as a class when expanded; others skip it.

>TRBV14|.|TRBJ1-1|.
CASSLLTGTVKNTEAFF
TGTGCCAGCAGCCTATTAACAGGGACCGTAAAGAACACTGAAGCTTTCTTT
>TRBV29-1|.|TRBJ1-2|TRBD1
CSVPGQPLGYTF
TGCAGCGTCCCGGGACAGCCTCTTGGCTACACCTTC
>TRBV5-8|.|TRBJ1-2|.
CASSQNYGYTF
TGTGCCAGCAGTCAAAACTATGGCTACACCTTC
>TRBV5-4|once|TRBJ2-1|TRBD2
CASSRPGLAGGAGQFF
TGTGCCAGCAGCCGCCCGGGACTAGCGGGGGGGGCCGGGCAGTTCTTC
>TRBV6-1|once|TRBJ1-1|.
CASREALMNTEAFF
TGTGCCAGCCGGGAAGCACTCATGAACACTGAAGCTTTCTTT
>TRBV18|.|TRBJ1-2|.
CASSPPGGQGYGYTF
TGTGCCAGCTCACCCCCCGGGGGTCAAGGCTATGGCTACACCTTC
>TRBV15|.|TRBJ1-5|TRBD1
CATSTGQGFYQPQHF
TGTGCCACCAGCACCGGACAGGGGTTTTATCAGCCCCAGCATTTT
>TRBV9|.|TRBJ2-1|TRBD2
CASSRLAGAYNEQFF
TGTGCCAGCAGCCGACTAGCGGGAGCATACAATGAGCAGTTCTTC
>TRBV27|.|TRBJ2-2|TRBD2
CVSSLGLAAGELFF
TGTGTCAGCAGTTTGGGCCTAGCGGCCGGGGAGCTGTTTTTT
>TRBV11-1|.|TRBJ2-4|.
CASSRAQTNIQYF
TGTGCCAGCAGCCGGGCCCAGACAAACATTCAGTACTTC
>TRBV14|.|TRBJ1-2|.
CASSPTGPSYGYTF
TGTGCCAGCAGCCCAACAGGGCCGAGCTATGGCTACACCTTC
>TRBV28|.|TRBJ1-2|.
CASSGTNYGYTF
TGTGCCAGCAGTGGTACAAACTATGGCTACACCTTC
>TRBV6-6|.|TRBJ1-5|.
CASSYGQGYQPQHF
TGTGCCAGCAGTTACGGCCAGGGCTACCAGCCCCAGCATTTT
>TRBV15|.|TRBJ2-7|TRBD1
CATSRGTGGSYEQYF
TGTGCCACCAGCAGAGGGACAGGGGGCTCCTACGAGCAGTACTTC
>TRBV4-1|.|TRBJ1-4|.
CASSQDEGSNEKLFF
TGCGCCAGCAGCCAAGATGAGGGAAGCAATGAAAAACTGTTTTTT
>TRBV4-1|.|TRBJ2-1|.
CASSPRANSYNEQFF
TGCGCCAGCAGCCCCCGCGCCAACTCCTACAATGAGCAGTTCTTC
>TRBV6-5|.|TRBJ1-2|.
CASSYRGTHQNYGYTF
TGTGCCAGCAGTTACAGGGGGACACACCAGAACTATGGCTACACCTTC
>TRBV9|.|TRBJ1-4|.
CASREGPATNEKLFF
TGTGCCAGCAGAGAGGGACCTGCAACTAATGAAAAACTGTTTTTT
>TRBV27|.|TRBJ2-1|.
CASSPRGNYYNEQFF
TGTGCCAGCAGTCCCCGGGGGAATTACTACAATGAGCAGTTCTTC
>TRBV28|.|TRBJ2-7|TRBD1
CASSYRQGAPYEQYF
TGTGCCAGCAGTTACCGACAGGGTGCGCCCTACGAGCAGTACTTC
>TRBV3-1/TRBV3-2|.|TRBJ2-5|.
CASSQVGGMETQYF
TGTGCCAGCAGCCAAGTTGGAGGGATGGAGACCCAGTACTTC
>TRBV3-1/TRBV3-2|.|TRBJ2-4|.
CASSQDSGPGNIQYF
TGTGCCAGCAGCCAAGATTCAGGGCCCGGTAACATTCAGTACTTC
>TRBV23-1|.|TRBJ1-4|.
CASRQTGLTNEKLFF
TGCGCCAGCAGGCAAACAGGGCTTACTAATGAAAAACTGTTTTTT
>TRBV5-5|once|TRBJ1-4|.
CASSTGLNEKLFF
TGTGCCAGCAGTACGGGACTTAATGAAAAACTGTTTTTT
>TRBV28|.|TRBJ1-3|.
CASSLFGVPGNTIYF
TGTGCCAGCAGTTTATTTGGGGTTCCTGGAAACACCATATATTTT
>TRBV6-4|medium-sized|TRBJ2-2|.
CASSDSKTGLTGELFF
TGTGCCAGCAGTGACTCGAAGACAGGTCTGACCGGGGAGCTGTTTTTT
>TRBV6-6|.|TRBJ1-4|.
CASRPDRTEKLFF
TGTGCCAGCAGACCGGACCGGACTGAAAAACTGTTTTTT
>TRBV10-3|.|TRBJ2-1|TRBD2
CAISEREGLVNEQFF
TGTGCCATCAGTGAGCGGGAGGGCCTTGTGAATGAGCAGTTCTTC
>TRBV27|.|TRBJ1-2|.
CASSLFPGNYGYTF
TGTGCCAGCAGTTTATTTCCGGGGAACTATGGCTACACCTTC
>TRBV28|.|TRBJ1-1|.
CASSYPTVNTEAFF
TGTGCCAGCAGTTATCCGACAGTCAACACTGAAGCTTTCTTT
>TRBV6-5|.|TRBJ1-6|.
CASSSTGESPLHF
TGTGCCAGCAGTTCGACGGGGGAATCACCCCTCCACTTT
>TRBV6-1|.|TRBJ2-7|TRBD1
CASSDTSDRVTYEQYF
TGTGCCAGCAGTGACACTTCAGACAGGGTGACCTACGAGCAGTACTTC
>TRBV12-3/TRBV12-4|.|TRBJ2-1|.
CASRGDINEQFF
TGTGCCAGCAGGGGAGATATCAATGAGCAGTTCTTC
>TRBV6-1|.|TRBJ1-6|.
CASSEVWGTNSPLHF
TGTGCCAGCAGTGAAGTATGGGGGACCAATTCACCCCTCCACTTT
>TRBV4-1|once|TRBJ1-4|.
CASRSPGTPNEKLFF
TGCGCCAGCAGAAGCCCCGGGACCCCTAATGAAAAACTGTTTTTT
>TRBV7-7|.|TRBJ2-5|TRBD2
CASSSGLAGLQETQYF
TGTGCTAGCAGCTCGGGACTAGCGGGACTACAAGAGACCCAGTACTTC
>TRBV27|.|TRBJ1-5|.
CASSLYVGWQPQHF
TGTGCCAGCAGTTTGTATGTCGGGTGGCAGCCCCAGCATTTT
>TRBV28|.|TRBJ1-2|.
CASSFNGGYTF
TGTGCCAGCAGTTTCAACGGTGGCTACACCTTC
>TRBV6-5|.|TRBJ2-7|.
CASSLTGLSYEQYF
TGTGCCAGCAGCCTGACAGGCCTCTCCTACGAGCAGTACTTC
>TRBV7-3|.|TRBJ2-3|.
CASSLRGDGTDTQYF
TGTGCCAGCAGCTTAAGGGGAGACGGCACAGATACGCAGTATTTT
>TRBV19|once|TRBJ2-1|TRBD2
CASRSVTSGSYEQFF
TGTGCCAGTAGAAGCGTGACTAGCGGGAGCTATGAGCAGTTCTTC
>TRBV4-2|few|TRBJ1-5|.
CASSQGRVKQPQHF
TGTGCCAGCAGCCAAGGCAGGGTTAAGCAGCCCCAGCATTTT
>TRBV27|.|TRBJ2-2|.
CASSLGLVSSGELFF
TGTGCCAGCAGTTTAGGGTTAGTTTCCTCCGGGGAGCTGTTTTTT
>TRBV29-1|.|TRBJ2-7|TRBD2
CSASQREPYEQYF
TGCAGCGCAAGCCAGCGGGAGCCCTACGAGCAGTACTTC
>TRBV28|few|TRBJ2-7|.
CASSLQGSSYEQYF
TGTGCCAGCAGTTTACAGGGAAGCTCCTACGAGCAGTACTTC
>TRBV27|.|TRBJ1-1|.
CASSLLGGSEAFF
TGTGCCAGCAGTTTACTGGGCGGAAGTGAAGCTTTCTTT
>TRBV6-5|.|TRBJ2-3|TRBD2
CASRRAGARSDTQYF
TGTGCCAGCAGAAGAGCGGGAGCTAGGTCAGATACGCAGTATTTT
>TRBV24-1|few|TRBJ1-5|TRBD1
CATSDPRQGRNQPQHF
TGTGCCACCAGTGATCCCCGACAGGGGCGGAATCAGCCCCAGCATTTT
>TRBV4-2|.|TRBJ2-3|TRBD2
CASSPPWGTSSDTQYF
TGTGCCAGCAGCCCCCCATGGGGGACTAGCTCAGATACGCAGTATTTT
>TRBV28|.|TRBJ2-3|.
CATLPPTITDTQYF
TGTGCCACCCTCCCCCCTACCATCACAGATACGCAGTATTTT
>TRBV15|once|TRBJ1-6|.
CATRGGANSSPLHF
TGTGCCACCAGGGGAGGTGCCAATAGTTCACCCCTCCACTTT
>TRBV4-2|.|TRBJ1-2|.
CASSQEEGRSYGYTF
TGTGCCAGCAGCCAAGAGGAGGGACGTTCCTATGGCTACACCTTC
>TRBV28|.|TRBJ1-6|.
CASTASQTYNSPLHF
TGTGCCAGCACCGCGTCGCAGACCTATAATTCACCCCTCCACTTT
>TRBV28|.|TRBJ1-5|TRBD1
CASSLGGQNQPQHF
TGTGCCAGCAGTTTGGGGGGACAGAATCAGCCCCAGCATTTT